One and the same sample provided the 23 T cell receptor beta chains below, sequenced in a study of blood T cell repertoires in COVID-19. Only in-frame clones appear in the TCRdb table, and some are missing; sequencing was by immunoSEQ multiplex PCR. This table has some 200,000 clones, roughly 89% appearing once. The sample was peripheral blood. All receptors derive from a woman aged 70 to 79 with COVID-19, enrolled during active disease.

The chain carries TRBV25-1 and TRBJ2-7, with D maybe TRBD1 (6 bases). Germline assignment: CDR1 MGHDK and CDR2 SYGVNS. The CDR3 runs 17 residues. V shed 6 bases and J shed 4 bases, with 25 bases lying between them. CDR3 loop: CASSDNVISQGIYEQYF. The CDR3 DNA follows: TGTGCCAGCAGCGATAATGTTATCTCTCAGGGGATATACGAGCAGTACTTC.

The chain employs TRBV6-1 and TRBJ1-1; D is ambiguous. The CDR3 has 13 amino acids. Trimming removed 1 base at V and 1 base at J, with 4 bases between. Germline-derived CDR1 and CDR2 are MNHNS and SASEGT. The CDR3 sequence: CASSEDRNTEAFF. In DNA form, the CDR3 reads TGTGCCAGCAGTGAAGACAGGAACACTGAAGCTTTCTTT.

This clone was seen a few times. This rearrangement joins TRBV7-3 to TRBJ2-2, with 8 bases that match TRBD2. Germline V gene lookup returns CDR1 SGHTA and CDR2 FQGTGA. This CDR3 region has 17 residues. V lost 1 base to trimming and J lost 5 bases; unmatched junction nucleotides: 9. The CDR3 here is CASSLMGAGVGTGELFF. Here the CDR3 DNA reads TGTGCCAGCAGCTTAATGGGAGCGGGAGTTGGAACCGGGGAGCTGTTTTTT.

The chain employs TRBV19 and TRBJ1-1; D might be TRBD1 (6 bases). CDR3 size: 13 residues. Between the trimmed V and J ends, which lost 1 base and 10 bases, there was a span of 13 bases. The germline gives CDR1 LNHDA, CDR2 SQIVND (reference sequence). CDR3 residues: CASSIVSSRGAFF. The CDR3 DNA reads as TGTGCCAGTAGTATAGTGTCCAGCAGGGGAGCTTTCTTT.

This chain uses TRBV19 with TRBJ2-5; tentatively, D is TRBD2 (6 bases). Germline V lookup: CDR1 LNHDA, CDR2 SQIVND (reference sequence). V was clipped by 5 bases and J by 5 bases, with 18 bases between them. The CDR3 contains 15 residues. The CDR3 bases are TGTGCCAGTAGTCTCAGTGGGACTCATGGGGAGACCCAGTACTTC. Its translation: CASSLSGTHGETQYF.

The chain recombines TRBV30 with TRBJ1-5; D is ambiguous. Germline V gene data show CDR1 as GTSNPN and CDR2 as SVGIG (reference sequence). The V end was cut by 2 bases, the J end by 7 bases, with 15 bases between. The CDR3 totals 14 residues. CDR3 DNA sequence: TGTGCCTGGAGTTCCGGGAGTGGAGAACAGCCCCAGCATTTT. It codes for CAWSSGSGEQPQHF. Supplemented by reference TRBV30 and TRBJ1-5, the full variable domain reads SQTIHQWPATLVQPVGSPLSLECTVEGTSNPNLYWYRQAAGRGLQLLFYSVGIGQISSEVPQNLSASRPQDRQFILSSKKLLLSDSGFYLCAWSSGSGEQPQHFGDGTRLSIL.

The chain is built from TRBV28 and TRBJ2-1; 8 bases align to TRBD2. The CDR3 consists of 12 residues. CDR1 is MDHEN, CDR2 SYDVKM, per germline. V was clipped by 7 bases and J by 15 bases; unmatched bases: 11. In DNA form, the CDR3 reads TGTGCCAGCACCCCAGGGGCGGGGGGCCCGTTCTTC. This translates into CASTPGAGGPFF.

The rearrangement joins TRBV28 to TRBJ2-3; 9 positions agree with TRBD2. V was pared by 3 bases and J by 5 bases, with 9 bases of the junction left unmatched. Germline CDR1 and CDR2: MDHEN and SYDVKM. The CDR3 is made up of 16 amino acids. The CDR3 region is CASSFGASGIVDTQYF. For the CDR3, the DNA is TGTGCCAGCAGTTTCGGTGCTAGCGGGATTGTAGATACGCAGTATTTT.

The rearrangement links TRBV19 to TRBJ2-3; 7 bases agree with TRBD1. Germline CDR1 LNHDA, CDR2 SQIVND (reference sequence). CDR3 size: 15 residues. After removal of 5 bases from V and 2 bases from J, the junction contained 7 bases not matched to a gene. This chain's CDR3 is CASSVKGQHTDTQYF. For the CDR3, the DNA is TGTGCCAGTAGTGTGAAGGGACAGCACACAGATACGCAGTATTTT.

This chain links TRBV30 with TRBJ2-2; TRBD2 matches at 7 bases. Looked up from germline, CDR1 is GTSNPN and CDR2 is SVGIG (reference sequence). The CDR3 length is 14 residues. V dropped 3 bases and J dropped 2; count of bases not matched to a gene: 3. Here the CDR3 DNA reads TGTGCCTGGAGATTAGCGGGTAACACCGGGGAGCTGTTTTTT. It specifies CAWRLAGNTGELFF.

The chain combines TRBV10-3 with TRBJ2-3, with 7 bases fitting TRBD1. The trim removed 4 bases at V and 0 bases at J, leaving 7 bases unmatched. Germline CDR1 reads ENHRY; CDR2 reads SYGVKD. The CDR3 sequence is 16 residues long. For the CDR3, the DNA is TGTGCCATCAGTGGAAGAACAGGGGCTAGCACAGATACGCAGTATTTT. It encodes CAISGRTGASTDTQYF.

The CDR3 is CAWLARGTDTQYF. In DNA form, the CDR3 reads TGTGCCTGGCTGGCGCGGGGCACAGATACGCAGTATTTT. The V call is TRBV30, the J call TRBJ2-3, with D possibly TRBD2 on 5 matching bases. Trimming took 5 bases from V and 1 from J, leaving 10 bases between them. Germline CDR1 and CDR2: GTSNPN and SVGIG (reference sequence). The CDR3 has 13 residues.

The rearrangement links TRBV18 to TRBJ1-3, with D maybe TRBD1 (6 bases). In germline, CDR1 is KGHSH, CDR2 LQKENI. Trimming took 1 base from V and 3 from J, leaving 16 bases between them. The CDR3 contains 17 residues. In DNA form, the CDR3 reads TGTGCCAGCTCACCACTAATGGCAGGGGCTTTTGGAAACACCATATATTTT. It encodes CASSPLMAGAFGNTIYF.

The chain uses TRBV7-9 and TRBJ1-6, with D possibly TRBD1 on 5 matching bases. Germline V gene sequence: CDR1 SEHNR, CDR2 FQNEAQ (reference sequence). Trimming took 4 bases from V and 5 from J, leaving 18 bases between them. This CDR3 has 17 amino acids. CDR3 nucleotides: TGTGCCAGCAGCTCTCGGGGGACTTGGTCGGATAATTCACCCCTCCACTTT. Its protein product is CASSSRGTWSDNSPLHF.

The chain couples TRBV19 to TRBJ1-4, with D possibly matching TRBD1 (6 bases). The V gene lost 9 bases and the J gene lost 7 bases, with 18 bases spanning the gap. CDR3 length: 14 amino acids. Germline V gives CDR1 LNHDA, CDR2 SQIVND (reference sequence). The CDR3 DNA reads TGTGCCAGCTCCCACGACAGGTACTCTGAAAAACTGTTTTTT. It is translated as CASSHDRYSEKLFF.

The chain uses TRBV19 and TRBJ2-4; TRBD2 matches at 10 bases. This CDR3 is 14 amino acids long. V trimming: 3 bases; J trimming: 12 bases; junction bases outside the gene matches: 8. Germline lookup yields CDR1 LNHDA and CDR2 SQIVND (reference sequence). CDR3 in amino acids: CASSIWTSGSNQYF. The CDR3 DNA reads as TGTGCCAGTAGTATCTGGACTAGCGGTAGTAATCAGTACTTC.

The V gene is TRBV18, the J gene TRBJ2-3; tentatively, D is TRBD2 (5 bases). The V gene lost 2 bases and the J gene lost 0 bases, with 12 bases spanning the gap. This CDR3 contains 16 residues. The germline gives CDR1 KGHSH, CDR2 LQKENI. CDR3 DNA: TGTGCCAGCTCACCATGGCCTGCGGGTAGCACAGATACGCAGTATTTT. Translation gives CASSPWPAGSTDTQYF.

This clone has just one count. The chain couples TRBV4-2 to TRBJ2-5; TRBD2 is a possible D gene (6 bases). Germline-derived CDR1 and CDR2 are LGHNA and YNFKEQ. The V end lost 4 bases, the J end lost 5 bases, and 20 bases lay between the germline ends. There are 16 residues in the CDR3. The DNA for the CDR3 is TGTGCCAGCAGCCGAGGAGGGATTGGCCGGGAGGAGACCCAGTACTTC. Protein: CASSRGGIGREETQYF.

This rearrangement joins TRBV5-4 to TRBJ2-1; 9 nucleotides agree with TRBD2. CDR3 length: 14 amino acids. Germline CDR1 is SGHNT and CDR2 is YYREEE (reference sequence). J lost 2 bases, V lost 9 bases, and 6 bases had no gene match. The CDR3, as DNA: TGTGCCAACTCCCTAGCGGGAACCTACAATGAGCAGTTCTTC. This sequence encodes CANSLAGTYNEQFF.

The V call is TRBV29-1, the J call TRBJ2-7; D gene unclear. The CDR3 runs to 15 residues. Trimming stripped 4 bases from V and 2 bases from J, with 18 bases between. Germline V CDR1 and CDR2: SQVTM, ANQGSEA. Here the CDR3 reads CSVGLPSATPYEQYF. As DNA, the CDR3 is TGCAGCGTTGGGCTACCCTCCGCGACTCCCTACGAGCAGTACTTC.

The chain uses TRBV5-6 and TRBJ2-1; possible D gene TRBD2, 6 bases. CDR1 and CDR2 (germline): SGHDT, YYEEEE. V was shortened by 2 bases and J by 10 bases, with 10 bases between the two germline ends. The CDR3 has 12 residues. CDR3 sequence reads: CASSFGREEQFF. As DNA, the CDR3 is TGTGCCAGCAGCTTTGGACGGGAGGAGCAGTTCTTC.

The gene calls are TRBV4-3 and TRBJ2-3, with 8 bases lining up with TRBD1. CDR3 length equals 20 residues. The trim removed 4 bases at V and 2 bases at J, leaving 20 bases unmatched. The germline V gene has CDR1 LGHNA and CDR2 YSLEER. CDR3: CASSPNAASGGALNTDTQYF. The CDR3 coding sequence is TGCGCCAGCAGCCCGAACGCAGCGTCAGGGGGCGCGTTAAACACAGATACGCAGTATTTT.

The chain carries TRBV7-2 and TRBJ2-7, with 10 bases that match TRBD2. Per germline, CDR1 SGHTA and CDR2 FQGNSA. V gave up 5 bases and J gave up 2 bases; unmatched junction bases: 6. The CDR3 has 15 amino acids. The CDR3 here is CASSTTSGSPYEQYF. CDR3 nucleotides: TGTGCCAGCAGCACGACTAGCGGGTCGCCCTACGAGCAGTACTTC.